This T cell receptor beta chain was sequenced during a study of post-analysis software for immune sequencing data. About the study: As for disease course, relapsing-remitting, secondary progressive and progressive-relapsing multiple sclerosis were all included.

Unique molecular identifiers had been added to the TCR beta cDNA libraries. About 500,000 cDNA molecules came from approximately 1 to 10 million T cells. TCRdb itself ran the PCR reads through MiXCR, one entry per CDR3 protein. The data hold hundreds of thousands of distinct CDR3 sequences, with 55% to 60% observed a single time. General study results and limits: Among several TRBV segments more frequent in patients than controls were TRBV5-6, TRBV5-1 and TRBV20-1.

CDR1 is SQVTM, CDR2 ANQGSEA, per germline. The CDR3 runs to 13 residues. The V gene lost 0 bases and the J gene lost 0 bases, with 6 bases spanning the gap. Only a few counts were recorded for this clonotype. What it binds is not known. The sequence was obtained from a girl aged 2-9 years with multiple sclerosis. The genes are TRBV29-1 and TRBJ2-7, with a tentative D call TRBD1 (5 bases). The specimen was blood. CDR3 sequence: CSVEDRVSYEQYF. The DNA of the CDR3 is TGCAGCGTTGAAGACAGGGTCTCCTACGAGCAGTACTTC.